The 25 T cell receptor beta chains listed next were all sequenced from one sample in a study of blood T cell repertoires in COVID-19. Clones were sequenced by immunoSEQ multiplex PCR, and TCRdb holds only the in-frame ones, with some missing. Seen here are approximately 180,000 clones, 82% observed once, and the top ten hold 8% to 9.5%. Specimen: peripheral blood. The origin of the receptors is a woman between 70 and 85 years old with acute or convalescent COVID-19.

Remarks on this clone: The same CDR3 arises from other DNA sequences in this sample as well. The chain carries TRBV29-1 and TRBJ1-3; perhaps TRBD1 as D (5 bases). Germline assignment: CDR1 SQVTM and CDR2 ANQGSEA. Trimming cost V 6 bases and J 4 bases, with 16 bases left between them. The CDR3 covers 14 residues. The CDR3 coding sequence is TGCAGCGTACGGGATCGGGGGTCCGGAAACACCATATATTTT. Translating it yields CSVRDRGSGNTIYF.

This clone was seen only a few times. As DNA, the CDR3 is TGTGCCAGCAACCCAACGACAGTACCCTATGGCTACACCTTC. Its protein is CASNPTTVPYGYTF. V is TRBV6-2 or TRBV6-3 and J is TRBJ1-2, with D perhaps TRBD1 (5 bases). Germline V gives CDR1 MNHEY, CDR2 SVGEGT. The CDR3 totals 14 residues. Deletions cut 7 bases from V and 4 bases from J, with 16 bases between.

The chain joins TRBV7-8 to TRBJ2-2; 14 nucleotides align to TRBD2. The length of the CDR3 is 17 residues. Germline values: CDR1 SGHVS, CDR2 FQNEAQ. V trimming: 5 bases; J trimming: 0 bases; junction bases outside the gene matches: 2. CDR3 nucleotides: TGTGCCAGCAGCCGGACTAGCGGGAGGTCGAACACCGGGGAGCTGTTTTTT. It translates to CASSRTSGRSNTGELFF. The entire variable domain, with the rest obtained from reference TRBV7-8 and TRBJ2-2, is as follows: GAGVSQSPRYKVAKRGQDVALRCDPISGHVSLFWYQQALGQGPEFLTYFQNEAQLDKSGLPSDRFFAERPEGSVSTLKIQRTQQEDSAVYLCASSRTSGRSNTGELFFGEGSRLTVL.

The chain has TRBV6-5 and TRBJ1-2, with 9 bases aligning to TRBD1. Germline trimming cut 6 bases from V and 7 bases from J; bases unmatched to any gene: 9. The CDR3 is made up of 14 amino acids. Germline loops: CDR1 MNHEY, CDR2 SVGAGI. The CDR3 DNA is TGTGCCAGCAGCTCACAACAGGGGGCGACTGGCTACACCTTC. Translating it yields CASSSQQGATGYTF.

The CDR3 sequence is CASRYREDSPLHF. CDR3 nucleotides: TGTGCCAGCAGATACAGGGAAGACTCACCCCTCCACTTT. The V call is TRBV28, the J call TRBJ1-6; perhaps TRBD1 as D (6 bases). Trimming shortened V by 6 bases and J by 10 bases, and 13 bases separated the two germline ends. Germline V gene lookup returns CDR1 MDHEN and CDR2 SYDVKM. There are 13 residues in the CDR3.

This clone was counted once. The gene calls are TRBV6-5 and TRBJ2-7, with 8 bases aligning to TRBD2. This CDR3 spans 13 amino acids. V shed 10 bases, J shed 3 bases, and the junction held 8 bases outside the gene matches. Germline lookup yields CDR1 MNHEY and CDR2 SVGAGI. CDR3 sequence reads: CANASGPHYEQYF. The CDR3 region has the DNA TGTGCCAACGCTAGCGGGCCCCACTACGAGCAGTACTTC.

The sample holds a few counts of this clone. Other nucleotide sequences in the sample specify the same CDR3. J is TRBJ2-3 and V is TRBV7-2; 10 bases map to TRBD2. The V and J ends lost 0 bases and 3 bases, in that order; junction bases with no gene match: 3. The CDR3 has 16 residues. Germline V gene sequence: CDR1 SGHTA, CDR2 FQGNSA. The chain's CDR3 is CASSLASGGATDTQYF. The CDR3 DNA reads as TGTGCCAGCAGCTTAGCCAGCGGGGGGGCAACAGATACGCAGTATTTT.

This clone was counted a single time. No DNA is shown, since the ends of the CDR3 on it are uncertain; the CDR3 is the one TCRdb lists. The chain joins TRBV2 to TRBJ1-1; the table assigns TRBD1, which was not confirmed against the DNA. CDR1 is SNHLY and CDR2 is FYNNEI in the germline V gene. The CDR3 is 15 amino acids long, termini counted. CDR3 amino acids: CASTRDSSSGTEAFF.

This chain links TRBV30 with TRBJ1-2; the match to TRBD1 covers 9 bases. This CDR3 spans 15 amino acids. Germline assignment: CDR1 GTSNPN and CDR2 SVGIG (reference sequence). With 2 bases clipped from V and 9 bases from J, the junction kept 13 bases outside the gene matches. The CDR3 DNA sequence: TGTGCCTGGAGTAGACTAAAACAGGGGGCCGGGAGCTACACCTTC. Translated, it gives CAWSRLKQGAGSYTF. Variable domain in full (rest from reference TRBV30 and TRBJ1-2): SQTIHQWPATLVQPVGSPLSLECTVEGTSNPNLYWYRQAAGRGLQLLFYSVGIGQISSEVPQNLSASRPQDRQFILSSKKLLLSDSGFYLCAWSRLKQGAGSYTFGSGTRLTVV.

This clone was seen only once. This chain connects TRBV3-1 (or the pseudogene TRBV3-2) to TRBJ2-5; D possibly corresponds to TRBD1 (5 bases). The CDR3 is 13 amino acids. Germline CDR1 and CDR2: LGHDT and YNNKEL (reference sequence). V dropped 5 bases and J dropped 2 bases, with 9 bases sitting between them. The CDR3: CASSVRGQETQYF. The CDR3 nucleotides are TGTGCCAGCAGCGTTAGGGGTCAAGAGACCCAGTACTTC.

The CDR3 DNA reads TGTGCCAGCAGACCTAGCGGGGCAAGCACAGATACGCAGTATTTT. Protein sequence: CASRPSGASTDTQYF. This chain links TRBV3-1 (or the pseudogene TRBV3-2) with TRBJ2-3; 9 positions match TRBD2. The CDR3 loop spans 15 amino acids. V shed 6 bases and J 0 bases; nucleotides not matched to a gene: 4. From germline, CDR1 is LGHDT and CDR2 YNNKEL (reference sequence).

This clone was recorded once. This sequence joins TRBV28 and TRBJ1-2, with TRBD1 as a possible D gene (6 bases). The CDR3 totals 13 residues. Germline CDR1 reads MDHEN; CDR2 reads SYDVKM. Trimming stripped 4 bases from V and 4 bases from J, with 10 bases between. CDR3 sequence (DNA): TGTGCCAGCAGTTCCTCGGACAGCTATGGCTACACCTTC. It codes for CASSSSDSYGYTF.

The chain's CDR3 is CASSPQGTGVVDTQYF. CDR3 bases: TGTGCCAGCAGCCCCCAAGGGACAGGGGTTGTGGATACGCAGTATTTT. The chain employs TRBV3-1 (or the pseudogene TRBV3-2) and TRBJ2-3; TRBD1 agrees at 10 bases. Per the germline V gene, CDR1 is LGHDT and CDR2 is YNNKEL (reference sequence). The V segment lost 4 bases and the J segment 6 bases; nucleotides outside the gene matches: 10. The CDR3 totals 16 residues.

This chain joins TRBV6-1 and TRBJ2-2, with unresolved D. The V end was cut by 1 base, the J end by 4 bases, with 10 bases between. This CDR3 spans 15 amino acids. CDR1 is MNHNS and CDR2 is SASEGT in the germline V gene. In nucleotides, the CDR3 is TGTGCCAGCAGTGAAGGGCATGACTTCACCGGGGAGCTGTTTTTT. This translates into CASSEGHDFTGELFF.

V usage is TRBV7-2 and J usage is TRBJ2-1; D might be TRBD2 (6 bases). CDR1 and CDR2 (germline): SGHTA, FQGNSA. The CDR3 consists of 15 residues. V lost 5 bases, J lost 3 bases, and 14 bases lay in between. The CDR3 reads CASSPRRGNYNEQFF. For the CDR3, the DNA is TGTGCCAGCAGCCCCCGGAGGGGAAACTACAATGAGCAGTTCTTC.

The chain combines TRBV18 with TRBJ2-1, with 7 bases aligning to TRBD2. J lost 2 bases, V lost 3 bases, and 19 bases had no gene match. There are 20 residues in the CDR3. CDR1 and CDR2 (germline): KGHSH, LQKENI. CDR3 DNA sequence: TGTGCCAGCTCACCGCTGGGGATATCGACCATAGCGGGTGCCTACAATGAGCAGTTCTTC. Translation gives CASSPLGISTIAGAYNEQFF.

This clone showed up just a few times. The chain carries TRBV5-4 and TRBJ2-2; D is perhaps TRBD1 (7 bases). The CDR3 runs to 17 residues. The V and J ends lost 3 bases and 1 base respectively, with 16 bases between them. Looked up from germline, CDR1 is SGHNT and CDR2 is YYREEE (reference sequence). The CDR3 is CASSSSRQGLNTGELFF. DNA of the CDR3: TGTGCCAGCAGCTCGAGCCGACAGGGACTGAACACCGGGGAGCTGTTTTTT.

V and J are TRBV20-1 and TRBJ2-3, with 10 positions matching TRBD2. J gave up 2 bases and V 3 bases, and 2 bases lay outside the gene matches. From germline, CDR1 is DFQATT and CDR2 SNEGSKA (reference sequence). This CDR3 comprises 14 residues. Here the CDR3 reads CSASSGGTTDTQYF. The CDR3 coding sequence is TGCAGTGCTAGTAGCGGGGGGACCACAGATACGCAGTATTTT.

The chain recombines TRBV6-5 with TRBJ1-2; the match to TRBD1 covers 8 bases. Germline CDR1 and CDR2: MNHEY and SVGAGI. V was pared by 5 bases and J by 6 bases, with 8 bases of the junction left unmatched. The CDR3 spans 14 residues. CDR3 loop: CASSKIDRGHGYTF. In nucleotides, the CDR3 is TGTGCCAGCAGTAAAATTGACAGGGGCCATGGCTACACCTTC.

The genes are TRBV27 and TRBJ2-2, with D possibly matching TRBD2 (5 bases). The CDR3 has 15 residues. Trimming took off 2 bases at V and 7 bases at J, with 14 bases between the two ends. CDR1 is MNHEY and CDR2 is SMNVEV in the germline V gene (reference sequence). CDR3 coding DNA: TGTGCCAGCAGTTTAAACGGCCCTGCGGGCGGGGAGCTGTTTTTT. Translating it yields CASSLNGPAGGELFF.

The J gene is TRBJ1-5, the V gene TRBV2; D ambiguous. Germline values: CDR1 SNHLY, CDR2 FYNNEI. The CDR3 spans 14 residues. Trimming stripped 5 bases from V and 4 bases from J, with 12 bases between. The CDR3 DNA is TGTGCCAGCAGTTCCTGGACTGGGAATCAGCCCCAGCATTTT. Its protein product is CASSSWTGNQPQHF.

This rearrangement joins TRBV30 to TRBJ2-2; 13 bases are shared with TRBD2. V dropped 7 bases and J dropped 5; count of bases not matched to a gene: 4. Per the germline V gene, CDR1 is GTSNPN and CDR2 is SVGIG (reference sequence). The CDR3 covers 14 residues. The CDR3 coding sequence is TGTGCCTTCCCGGGACTAGCGGGGACCGGGGAGCTGTTTTTT. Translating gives CAFPGLAGTGELFF.

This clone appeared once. The CDR3 nucleotides are TGCAGCGTTGAGGAGAGGACTCAGAGTTACGAGCAGTACTTC. This translates into CSVEERTQSYEQYF. The rearrangement uses TRBV29-1 and TRBJ2-7; possibly TRBD2 for D (5 bases). Trimming took 3 bases from V and 4 from J, leaving 16 bases between them. CDR3 size: 14 residues. The germline gives CDR1 SQVTM, CDR2 ANQGSEA.

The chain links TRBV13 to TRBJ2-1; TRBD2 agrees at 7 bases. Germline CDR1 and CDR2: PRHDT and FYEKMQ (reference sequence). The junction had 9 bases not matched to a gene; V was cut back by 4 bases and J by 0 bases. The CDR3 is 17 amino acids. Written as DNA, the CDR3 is TGTGCCAGCAGCTCCGCATTGACGGGAGGCTCCTACAATGAGCAGTTCTTC. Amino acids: CASSSALTGGSYNEQFF.

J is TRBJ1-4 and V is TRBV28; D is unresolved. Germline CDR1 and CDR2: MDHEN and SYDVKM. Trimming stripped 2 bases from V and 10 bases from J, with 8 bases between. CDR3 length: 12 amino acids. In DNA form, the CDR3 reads TGTGCCAGCAGTTTAAATCCGGTAAAACTGTTTTTT. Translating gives CASSLNPVKLFF.